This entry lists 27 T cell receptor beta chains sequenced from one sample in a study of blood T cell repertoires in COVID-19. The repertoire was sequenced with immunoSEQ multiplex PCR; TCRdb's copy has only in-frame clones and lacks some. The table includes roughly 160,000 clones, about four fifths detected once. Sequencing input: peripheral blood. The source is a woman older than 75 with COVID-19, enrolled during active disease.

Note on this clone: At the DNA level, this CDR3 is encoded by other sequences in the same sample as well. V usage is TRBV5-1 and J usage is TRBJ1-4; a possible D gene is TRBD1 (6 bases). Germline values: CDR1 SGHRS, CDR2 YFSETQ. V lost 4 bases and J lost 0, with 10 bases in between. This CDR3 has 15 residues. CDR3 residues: CASSPGQTTNEKLFF. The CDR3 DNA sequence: TGCGCCAGCAGCCCCGGACAGACAACTAATGAAAAACTGTTTTTT.

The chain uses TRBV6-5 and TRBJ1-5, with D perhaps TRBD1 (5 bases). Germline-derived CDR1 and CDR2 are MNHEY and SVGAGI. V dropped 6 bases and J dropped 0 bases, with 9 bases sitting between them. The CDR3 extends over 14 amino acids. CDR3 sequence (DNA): TGTGCCAGCAGACCCGACAGTAGCAATCAGCCCCAGCATTTT. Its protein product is CASRPDSSNQPQHF.

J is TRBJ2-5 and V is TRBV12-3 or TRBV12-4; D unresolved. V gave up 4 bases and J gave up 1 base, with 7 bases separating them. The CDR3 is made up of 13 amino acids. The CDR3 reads CASSSTFQETQYF. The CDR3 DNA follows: TGTGCCAGCAGTTCGACATTCCAAGAGACCCAGTACTTC.

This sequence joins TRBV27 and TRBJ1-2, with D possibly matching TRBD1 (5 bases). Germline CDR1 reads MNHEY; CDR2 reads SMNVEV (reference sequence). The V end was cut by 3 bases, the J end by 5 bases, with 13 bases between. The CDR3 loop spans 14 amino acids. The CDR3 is CASSFWGSNYGYTF. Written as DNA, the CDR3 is TGTGCCAGCAGTTTTTGGGGCAGCAATTATGGCTACACCTTC.

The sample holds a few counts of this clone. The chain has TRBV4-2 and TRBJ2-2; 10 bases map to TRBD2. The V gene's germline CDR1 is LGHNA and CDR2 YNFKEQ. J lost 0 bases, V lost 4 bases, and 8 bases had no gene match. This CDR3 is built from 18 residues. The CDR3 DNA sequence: TGTGCCAGCAGCCCCTGGACTAGCGGCCATGCGAACACCGGGGAGCTGTTTTTT. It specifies CASSPWTSGHANTGELFF.

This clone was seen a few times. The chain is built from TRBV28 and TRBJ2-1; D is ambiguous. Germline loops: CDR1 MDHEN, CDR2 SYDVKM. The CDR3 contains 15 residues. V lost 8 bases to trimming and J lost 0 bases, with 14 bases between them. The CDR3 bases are TGTGCCAGCGGCGGCTTAGCTTTCTCCTACAATGAGCAGTTCTTC. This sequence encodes CASGGLAFSYNEQFF.

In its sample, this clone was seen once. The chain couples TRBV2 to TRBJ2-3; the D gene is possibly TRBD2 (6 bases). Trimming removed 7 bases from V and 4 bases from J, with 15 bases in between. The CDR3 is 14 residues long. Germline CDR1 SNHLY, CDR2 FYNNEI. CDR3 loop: CASTARRGADTQYF. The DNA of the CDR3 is TGTGCCAGCACAGCACGGCGGGGCGCAGATACGCAGTATTTT.

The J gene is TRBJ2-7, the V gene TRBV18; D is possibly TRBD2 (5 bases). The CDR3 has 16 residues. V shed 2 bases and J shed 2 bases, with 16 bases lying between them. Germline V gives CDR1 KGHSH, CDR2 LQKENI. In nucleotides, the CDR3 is TGTGCCAGCTCACCATTTCGGGGTAACCCACCCTACGAGCAGTACTTC. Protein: CASSPFRGNPPYEQYF.

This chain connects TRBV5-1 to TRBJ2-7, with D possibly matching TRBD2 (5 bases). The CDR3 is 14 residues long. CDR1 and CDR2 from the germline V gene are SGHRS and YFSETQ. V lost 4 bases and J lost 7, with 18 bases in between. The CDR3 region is CASSIDGELREQYF. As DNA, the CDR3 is TGCGCCAGCAGCATCGATGGGGAGCTGAGAGAGCAGTACTTC. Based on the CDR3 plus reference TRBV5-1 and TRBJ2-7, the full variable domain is KAGVTQTPRYLIKTRGQQVTLSCSPISGHRSVSWYQQTPGQGLQFLFEYFSETQRNKGNFPGRFSGRQFSNSRSEMNVSTLELGDSALYLCASSIDGELREQYFGPGTRLTVT.

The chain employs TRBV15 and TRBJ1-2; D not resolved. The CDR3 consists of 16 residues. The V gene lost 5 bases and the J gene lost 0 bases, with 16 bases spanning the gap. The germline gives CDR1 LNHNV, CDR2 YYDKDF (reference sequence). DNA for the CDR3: TGTGCCACCAGCGCGGACTCAGGTGCCGCTAACTATGGCTACACCTTC. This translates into CATSADSGAANYGYTF.

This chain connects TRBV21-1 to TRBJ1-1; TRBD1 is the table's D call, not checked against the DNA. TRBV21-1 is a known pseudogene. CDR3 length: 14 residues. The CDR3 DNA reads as TGTGCCAGCAGCACGAAAGGGGAATTGGCTGAAGCTTTCTTT. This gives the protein CASSTKGELAEAFF.

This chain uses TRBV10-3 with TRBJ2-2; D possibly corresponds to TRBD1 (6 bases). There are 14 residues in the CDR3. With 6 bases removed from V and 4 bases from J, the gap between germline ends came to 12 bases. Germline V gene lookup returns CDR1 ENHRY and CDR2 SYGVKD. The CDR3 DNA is TGTGCCATCAGAGTGGACAGTTTCACCGGGGAGCTGTTTTTT. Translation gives CAIRVDSFTGELFF.

CDR3 amino acids: CASRRTVLYGYTF. The DNA for the CDR3 is TGTGCCAGCAGAAGGACAGTTCTCTATGGCTACACCTTC. The gene calls are TRBV27 and TRBJ1-2; the D gene is possibly TRBD1 (6 bases). CDR1 and CDR2 from the germline V gene are MNHEY and SMNVEV (reference sequence). V lost 6 bases and J 4 bases, leaving 12 bases between the germline ends. This CDR3 contains 13 residues.

The DNA for the CDR3 is TGCGCCAGCAGCACCGGGACTACAGATACGCAGTATTTT. Encoded protein: CASSTGTTDTQYF. The chain links TRBV5-1 to TRBJ2-3, with D possibly being TRBD2 (6 bases). Per germline, CDR1 SGHRS and CDR2 YFSETQ. Trimming cost V 4 bases and J 3 bases, with 9 bases left between them. This CDR3 region has 13 residues.

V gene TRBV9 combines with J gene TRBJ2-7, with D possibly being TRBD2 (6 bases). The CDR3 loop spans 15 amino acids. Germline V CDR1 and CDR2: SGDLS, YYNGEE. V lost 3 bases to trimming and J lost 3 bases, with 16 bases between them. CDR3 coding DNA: TGTGCCAGCAGCGCGCAGGAGGGAGCGGTCTACGAGCAGTACTTC. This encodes CASSAQEGAVYEQYF.

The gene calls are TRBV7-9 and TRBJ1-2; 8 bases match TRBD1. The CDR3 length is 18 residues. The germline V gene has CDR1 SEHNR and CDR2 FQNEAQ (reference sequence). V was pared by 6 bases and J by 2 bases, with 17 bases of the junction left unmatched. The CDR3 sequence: CASRSQLPDRQGNYGYTF. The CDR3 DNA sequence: TGTGCCAGCAGATCCCAACTGCCCGACCGACAGGGGAACTATGGCTACACCTTC.

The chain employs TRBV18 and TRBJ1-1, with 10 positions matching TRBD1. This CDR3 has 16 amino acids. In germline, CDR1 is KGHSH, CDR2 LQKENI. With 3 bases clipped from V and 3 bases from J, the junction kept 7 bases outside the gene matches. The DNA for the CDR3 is TGTGCCAGCTCACCGTCCGTAGGGACAGGGGACACTGAAGCTTTCTTT. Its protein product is CASSPSVGTGDTEAFF.

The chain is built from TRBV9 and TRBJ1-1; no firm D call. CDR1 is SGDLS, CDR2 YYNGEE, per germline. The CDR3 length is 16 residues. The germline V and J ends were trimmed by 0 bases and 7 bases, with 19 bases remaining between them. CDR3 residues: CASSVVSDGGSGEAFF. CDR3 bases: TGTGCCAGCAGCGTAGTGTCGGACGGAGGAAGCGGTGAAGCTTTCTTT.

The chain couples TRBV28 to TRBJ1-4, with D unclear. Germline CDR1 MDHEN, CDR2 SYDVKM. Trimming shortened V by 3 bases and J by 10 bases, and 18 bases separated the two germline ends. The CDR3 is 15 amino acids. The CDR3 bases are TGTGCCAGCAGTTTTTCAATTCGGCGGCTGGGAAAACTGTTTTTT. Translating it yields CASSFSIRRLGKLFF. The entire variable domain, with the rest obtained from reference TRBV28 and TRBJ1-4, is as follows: DVKVTQSSRYLVKRTGEKVFLECVQDMDHENMFWYRQDPGLGLRLIYFSYDVKMKEKGDIPEGYSVSREKKERFSLILESASTNQTSMYLCASSFSIRRLGKLFFGSGTQLSVL.

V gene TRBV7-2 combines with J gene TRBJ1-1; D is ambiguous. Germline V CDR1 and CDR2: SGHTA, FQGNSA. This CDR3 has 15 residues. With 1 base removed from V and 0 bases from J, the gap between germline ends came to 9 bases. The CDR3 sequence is CASSLGRVMNTEAFF. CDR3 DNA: TGTGCCAGCAGCTTAGGTAGAGTCATGAACACTGAAGCTTTCTTT. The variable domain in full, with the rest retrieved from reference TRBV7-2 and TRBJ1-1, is GAGVSQSPSNKVTEKGKDVELRCDPISGHTALYWYRQSLGQGLEFLIYFQGNSAPDKSGLPSDRFSAERTGGSVSTLTIQRTQQEDSAVYLCASSLGRVMNTEAFFGQGTRLTVV.

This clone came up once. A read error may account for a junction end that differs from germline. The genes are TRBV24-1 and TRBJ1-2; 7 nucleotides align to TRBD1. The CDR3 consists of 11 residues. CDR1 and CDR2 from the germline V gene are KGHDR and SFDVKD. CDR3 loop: CATSDLDRDSF. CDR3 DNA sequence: TGTGCCACCAGTGATTTAGATCGGGACAGCTTC.

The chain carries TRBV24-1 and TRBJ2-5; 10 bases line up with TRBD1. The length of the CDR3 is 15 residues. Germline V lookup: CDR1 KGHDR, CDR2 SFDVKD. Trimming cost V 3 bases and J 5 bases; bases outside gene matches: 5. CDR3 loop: CATSDPRTGGETQYF. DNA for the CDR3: TGTGCCACCAGTGATCCGAGGACAGGGGGGGAGACCCAGTACTTC.

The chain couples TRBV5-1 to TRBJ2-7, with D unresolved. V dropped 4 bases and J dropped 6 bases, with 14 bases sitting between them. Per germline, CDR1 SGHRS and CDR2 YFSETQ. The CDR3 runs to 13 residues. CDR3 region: CASSLLFFGEQYF. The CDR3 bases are TGCGCCAGCAGCCTTCTTTTTTTCGGCGAGCAGTACTTC.

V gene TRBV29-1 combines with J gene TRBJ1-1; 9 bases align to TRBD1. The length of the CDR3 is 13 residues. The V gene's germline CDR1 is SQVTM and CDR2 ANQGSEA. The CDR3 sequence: CSVIPTGGTEAFF. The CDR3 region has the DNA TGCAGTGTCATCCCGACAGGGGGTACTGAAGCTTTCTTT.

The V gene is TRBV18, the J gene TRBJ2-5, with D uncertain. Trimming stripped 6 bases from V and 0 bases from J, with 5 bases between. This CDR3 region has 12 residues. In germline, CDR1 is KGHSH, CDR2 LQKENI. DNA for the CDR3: TGTGCCAGCTCCGGGTACCAAGAGACCCAGTACTTC. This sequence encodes CASSGYQETQYF.

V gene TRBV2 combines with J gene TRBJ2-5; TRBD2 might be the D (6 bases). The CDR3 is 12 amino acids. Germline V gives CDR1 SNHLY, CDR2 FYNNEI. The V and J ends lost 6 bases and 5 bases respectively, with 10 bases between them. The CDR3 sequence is CASSAGMETQYF. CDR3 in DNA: TGTGCCAGCAGCGCGGGAATGGAGACCCAGTACTTC.

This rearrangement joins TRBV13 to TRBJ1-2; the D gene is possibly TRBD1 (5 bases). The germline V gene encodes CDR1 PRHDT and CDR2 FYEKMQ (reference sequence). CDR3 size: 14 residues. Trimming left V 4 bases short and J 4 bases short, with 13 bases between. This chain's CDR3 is CASSSQGLGYGYTF. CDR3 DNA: TGTGCCAGCAGCTCCCAGGGTCTCGGCTATGGCTACACCTTC.